Shown below are 17 T cell receptor beta chains from a single sample sequenced in a study of T-cell memory formation after mild COVID-19. Each CDR3 protein is one row after TCRdb ran MiXCR on the 5' RACE reads. The sample gives around 210,000 distinct CDR3 sequences, more than 8% of which show up once; roughly 4% is in the top ten. Sample: PBMCs or a T cell subset sorted from them (not recorded which). The source is a man between 18 and 35 years old who had mild COVID-19 (a few samples of this study predate the infection). Cell type and time point are not known.

This clonotype was observed a few times. The gene calls are TRBV19 and TRBJ2-2; D unresolved. V was pared by 7 bases and J by 0 bases, with 9 bases between. Per germline, CDR1 LNHDA and CDR2 SQIVND (reference sequence). The CDR3 contains 14 residues. The CDR3 loop is CASKAGANTGELFF. CDR3 DNA sequence: TGTGCCAGTAAGGCAGGCGCGAACACCGGGGAGCTGTTTTTT.

The V gene is TRBV24-1, the J gene TRBJ2-3; no definite D call. The CDR3 covers 13 residues. Germline loops: CDR1 KGHDR, CDR2 SFDVKD. V lost 7 bases, J lost 2 bases, and 9 bases lay in between. The CDR3 nucleotides read TGTGCCACCAGCACGGGTAACACAGATACGCAGTATTTT. This sequence encodes CATSTGNTDTQYF.

This chain links TRBV5-4 with TRBJ2-5; D is tentatively TRBD1 or TRBD2 (5 bases each). CDR1 and CDR2 (germline): SGHNT, YYREEE (reference sequence). This CDR3 comprises 13 residues. The V end was cut by 4 bases, the J end by 5 bases, with 12 bases between. This CDR3 reads CASSPGAAETQYF. CDR3 in DNA: TGTGCCAGCAGCCCCGGGGCAGCGGAGACCCAGTACTTC.

The chain uses TRBV2 and TRBJ2-5; the D is unclear. Germline V gene sequence: CDR1 SNHLY, CDR2 FYNNEI. The CDR3 has 13 residues. V was shortened by 4 bases and J by 3 bases, with 9 bases between the two germline ends. The CDR3 DNA sequence: TGTGCCAGCAGTGTGGTGAGAGAAGAGACCCAGTACTTC. As protein: CASSVVREETQYF.

This clonotype came up many times. This chain connects TRBV12-3 or TRBV12-4 to TRBJ2-7; 10 positions match TRBD1. V shed 6 bases, J shed 4 bases, and the junction held 6 bases outside the gene matches. The CDR3 length is 14 residues. DNA of the CDR3: TGTGCCAGCAGCCCGAGGGGACAGGGGTACGAGCAGTACTTC. It codes for CASSPRGQGYEQYF.

The CDR3 region is CSARDGGGYTDTQYF. The CDR3 bases are TGCAGTGCTAGAGACGGGGGGGGTTACACAGATACGCAGTATTTT. The chain is built from TRBV20-1 and TRBJ2-3; 8 nucleotides line up with TRBD2. After removal of 0 bases from V and 2 bases from J, the junction contained 4 bases not matched to a gene. The germline gives CDR1 DFQATT, CDR2 SNEGSKA (reference sequence). CDR3 size: 15 residues.

Ten or more counts support this clonotype. This chain joins TRBV20-1 and TRBJ2-7, with D tentatively TRBD1 (5 bases). The germline gives CDR1 DFQATT, CDR2 SNEGSKA (reference sequence). The CDR3 sequence is 12 residues long. V lost 5 bases and J 6 bases, leaving 14 bases between the germline ends. The CDR3 here is CSASTEFAEQYF. CDR3 sequence (DNA): TGCAGTGCTTCGACAGAGTTTGCCGAGCAGTACTTC.

The rearrangement joins TRBV20-1 to TRBJ2-3; maybe TRBD2 (6 bases). Germline loops: CDR1 DFQATT, CDR2 SNEGSKA (reference sequence). The CDR3 length is 14 residues. Trimming left V 0 bases short and J 1 base short, with 8 bases between. As DNA, the CDR3 is TGCAGTGCTAGAGATTGGAGGGGCACAGATACGCAGTATTTT. Translated, it gives CSARDWRGTDTQYF.

This clonotype was counted a few times. V gene TRBV7-2 combines with J gene TRBJ2-1; 10 bases are shared with TRBD2. The germline V gene has CDR1 SGHTA and CDR2 FQGNSA. CDR3 size: 17 residues. V trimming: 7 bases; J trimming: 8 bases; junction bases outside the gene matches: 17. The CDR3 DNA reads TGTGCCAGCACCAAGCTTGTTAGCGGGGGGACTATATATGAGCAGTTCTTC. This sequence encodes CASTKLVSGGTIYEQFF.

The chain links TRBV5-1 to TRBJ2-1, with 8 positions matching TRBD1. Unmatched junction bases numbered 6, after V lost 4 bases and J lost 6 bases. The CDR3 extends over 14 amino acids. The germline CDR1 and CDR2 sequences are SGHRS and YFSETQ. CDR3 loop: CASSHGQGGNEQFF. The CDR3 DNA sequence: TGCGCCAGCAGCCATGGACAGGGTGGCAATGAGCAGTTCTTC.

The chain recombines TRBV4-2 with TRBJ2-3, with 12 positions matching TRBD2. The length of the CDR3 is 16 residues. Looked up from germline, CDR1 is LGHNA and CDR2 is YNFKEQ. V lost 1 base and J lost 10; bases outside the gene matches: 9. The CDR3 sequence is CASSQGGLAGGPAQYF. CDR3 coding DNA: TGTGCCAGCAGCCAAGGCGGGCTAGCGGGGGGGCCCGCGCAGTATTTT.

A few counts support this clonotype. This chain links TRBV3-1 with TRBJ1-6; D is unresolved. The V and J ends lost 0 bases and 10 bases respectively, with 7 bases between them. The CDR3 length is 13 residues. The germline CDR1 and CDR2 sequences are LGHDT and YNNKEL (reference sequence). The CDR3 DNA follows: TGTGCCAGCAGCCAAGATTTTTCCTCACCCCTCCACTTT. Amino acid sequence: CASSQDFSSPLHF.

This clonotype was detected a few times. The chain is built from TRBV11-2 and TRBJ1-6; 9 positions agree with TRBD1. The germline V gene encodes CDR1 SGHAT and CDR2 FQNNGV. This CDR3 is 14 amino acids long. Trimming took 4 bases from V and 9 from J; bases not matched to a gene: 4. CDR3 sequence: CASSSWTGASPLHF. In DNA form, the CDR3 reads TGTGCCAGCAGCTCATGGACAGGGGCTTCACCCCTCCACTTT. Drawing the rest from reference TRBV11-2 and TRBJ1-6, the complete variable domain is EAGVAQSPRYKIIEKRQSVAFWCNPISGHATLYWYQQILGQGPKLLIQFQNNGVVDDSQLPKDRFSAERLKGVDSTLKIQPAKLEDSAVYLCASSSWTGASPLHFGNGTRLTVT.

This clonotype was seen only a few times. This chain connects TRBV4-3 to TRBJ2-5; weak D call: TRBD1 (5 bases). CDR3 length: 14 residues. Trimming left V 0 bases short and J 4 bases short, with 9 bases between. From germline, CDR1 is LGHNA and CDR2 YSLEER. The CDR3 loop reads CASSQDTRVETQYF. The CDR3, as DNA: TGCGCCAGCAGCCAAGATACCAGGGTAGAGACCCAGTACTTC.

The DNA of the CDR3 is TGCAGTGCTCGAACCTTCTACAATGAGCAGTTCTTC. Protein: CSARTFYNEQFF. The chain is built from TRBV20-1 and TRBJ2-1; no definite D call. The CDR3 length is 12 residues. Trimming removed 5 bases at V and 3 bases at J, with 8 bases between. In germline, CDR1 is DFQATT, CDR2 SNEGSKA (reference sequence).

This clonotype was picked up many times. CDR3 loop: CASSQEGQGWDTQYF. DNA for the CDR3: TGCGCCAGCAGCCAAGAGGGACAGGGATGGGATACGCAGTATTTT. The chain uses TRBV4-1 and TRBJ2-3; 9 bases align to TRBD1. The germline CDR1 and CDR2 sequences are MGHRA and YSYEKL. The length of the CDR3 is 15 residues. J lost 6 bases, V lost 0 bases, and 4 bases had no gene match.

This clonotype was counted many times. The J gene is TRBJ2-3, the V gene TRBV12-3 or TRBV12-4; D is uncertain. The CDR3 has 15 residues. Trimming stripped 2 bases from V and 4 bases from J, with 13 bases between. This CDR3 is CASSLQDGEADTQYF. The CDR3 DNA reads as TGTGCCAGCAGTTTACAGGACGGTGAGGCAGATACGCAGTATTTT.